These T cell receptor beta chains were read from a single sample in a study of T cell responses to AZD1222 COVID-19 vaccine. The assay was immunoSEQ multiplex PCR, and TCRdb's table has in-frame clones only and misses some. The sample has some 86,000 clones; 78% are singletons. The starting material was peripheral blood, obtained on day 0 of AZD1222 vaccination. These receptor sequences come from an adult in good health. Both conserved end residues are part of each CDR3. The order of the fields is D gene, clone size, V gene, J gene, CDR3 DNA, CDR3 protein. The D gene is left open where the match is weak. Not all rows give a size; the values are once, few, many and, for expanded clones, a class.

>TRBD1|few|TRBV2|TRBJ1-1
TGTGCCAGCAGTGTCGACCGGGACAGTACCAACACTGAAGCTTTCTTT
CASSVDRDSTNTEAFF
>TRBD2|.|TRBV6-2/TRBV6-3|TRBJ2-5
TGTGCCAGCAGCCCCGGACTAGCGGGAGTAGGTGGGGAGACCCAGTACTTC
CASSPGLAGVGGETQYF
>.|few|TRBV19|TRBJ1-5
TGTGCCAGTAACATATACAGGGGCAATCAGCCCCAGCATTTT
CASNIYRGNQPQHF
>TRBD2|.|TRBV6-5|TRBJ2-7
TGTGCCAGTATATTCGTAGCGGGTACCGCCTACGAGCAGTACTTC
CASIFVAGTAYEQYF
>.|.|TRBV28|TRBJ2-6
TGTGCCAGCAGTTCGGGCACTGGGGCCAACGTCCTGACTTTC
CASSSGTGANVLTF
>TRBD1|.|TRBV25-1|TRBJ2-7
TGTGCCTCCTGGACAGGGATCATCTTCTCCTACTACGAGCAGTACTTC
CASWTGIIFSYYEQYF
>TRBD2|.|TRBV5-4|TRBJ2-7
TGTGCCAGCAGCTATGGCCAAGCGGGAGGATTTTGGGAGCAGTACTTC
CASSYGQAGGFWEQYF
>.|.|TRBV10-2|TRBJ1-1
TGCGCCAGCAGTGAGCCAGGGGTGAACACTGAAGCTTTCTTT
CASSEPGVNTEAFF
>TRBD1|.|TRBV5-1|TRBJ1-4
TGCGCCAGCAGCCTGGGACAGGCTAATGAAAAACTGTTTTTT
CASSLGQANEKLFF
>.|.|TRBV5-1|TRBJ1-1
TGCGCCAGCAGCTTGGTCATTGGGGGGTCCACTGAAGCTTTCTTT
CASSLVIGGSTEAFF
>.|.|TRBV19|TRBJ1-5
TGTGCCAGTACCTCGATCCGGGGGGCTGACAATCAGCCCCAGCATTTT
CASTSIRGADNQPQHF
>.|.|TRBV24-1|TRBJ2-3
TGTGCCACCAGTGGACCACTGCGGGACAGTCATCCAGATACGCAGTATTTT
CATSGPLRDSHPDTQYF
>.|.|TRBV19|TRBJ2-1
TGTGCCAGTAGTATCACCTCAGACAAGAGCTCCTACAATGAGCAGTTCTTC
CASSITSDKSSYNEQFF
>.|.|TRBV28|TRBJ1-2
TGTGCCCGCAGTACTGGGGGGGGGCGGGGCTATGGCTACACCTTC
CARSTGGGRGYGYTF
>.|.|TRBV20-1|TRBJ2-5
TGCAGTTGGTCCGAAAAAGAGACCCAGTACTTC
CSWSEKETQYF
>.|once|TRBV10-3|TRBJ2-1
TGTGCCATCAGTGAGTCGGGCGGCACATACAATGAGCAGTTCTTC
CAISESGGTYNEQFF
>.|few|TRBV18|TRBJ2-1
TGTGCCAGCTCCCCGGACTCTTTCAATGAGCAGTTCTTC
CASSPDSFNEQFF
>TRBD1|once|TRBV18|TRBJ1-6
TGTGCCAGCTCAGCAATTGGACAGGGCGTCTATAATTCACCCCTCCACTTT
CASSAIGQGVYNSPLHF
>.|.|TRBV21-1|TRBJ2-5
TGTGCCAGCAGCAAGGAGACCCAGTACTTC
CASSKETQYF
>.|few|TRBV30|TRBJ1-2
TGTGCCTGGAGTGTAAGGCCCTCCTATGGCTACACCTTC
CAWSVRPSYGYTF
>.|.|TRBV10-1|TRBJ2-5
TGCGCCAGCAGCCTCAGCGGGCAAGAGACCCAGTACTTC
CASSLSGQETQYF
>TRBD1|.|TRBV10-1|TRBJ2-5
TGCGCCAGCAGTGATTCAGGGGGTAAAGAGACCCAGTACTTC
CASSDSGGKETQYF
>.|.|TRBV6-5|TRBJ1-1
TGTGCCAGCAGTTACTCTGTTGTGACAGCCCTTGAAGCTTTCTTT
CASSYSVVTALEAFF
>.|.|TRBV27|TRBJ2-3
TGTGCCAGCATGGGGGGAAGGTCTGGCACAGATACGCAGTATTTT
CASMGGRSGTDTQYF
>.|.|TRBV10-2|TRBJ2-7
TGCGCCAGCAGTCAGACTAGTCCCTCCTACGAGCAGTACTTC
CASSQTSPSYEQYF
>.|few|TRBV6-5|TRBJ1-1
TGTGCCAGCAGTTACTCGGAGGGTTTCGAAGCTTTCTTT
CASSYSEGFEAFF
>.|few|TRBV11-2|TRBJ1-1
TGTGCCAGCAGCTTAGTTTGGTCTCTTGAAGCTTTCTTT
CASSLVWSLEAFF
>TRBD2|.|TRBV11-2|TRBJ2-3
TGTGCCAGCAGCTTATCCCTAGCGGGAGGGGATACGCAGTATTTT
CASSLSLAGGDTQYF
>.|.|TRBV5-5|TRBJ1-1
TGTGCCAGCAGCTTCTTCTCGGGGGCGCCGGGCACTGAAGCTTTCTTT
CASSFFSGAPGTEAFF
>TRBD1|.|TRBV6-5|TRBJ1-5
TGTGCCAGTTTATTCGGACAGGGGCTAAATCAGCCCCAGCATTTT
CASLFGQGLNQPQHF
>TRBD2|.|TRBV10-1|TRBJ2-7
TGCGCCAGCAGTGAGGACGCCGGCGGGAGAGGCGAGCAGTACTTC
CASSEDAGGRGEQYF
>TRBD1|few|TRBV12-5|TRBJ1-1
TGTGCTAGTGGCTCTCGGACAGGGACTGAAGCTTTCTTT
CASGSRTGTEAFF
>TRBD1|.|TRBV7-2|TRBJ1-4
TGTGCCAGCAGCTTTCAGGGGGGAAATGAAAAACTGTTTTTT
CASSFQGGNEKLFF
>.|.|TRBV6-5|TRBJ2-7
TGTGCCAGCAAGAGGGACAACTCCTACGAGCAGTACTTC
CASKRDNSYEQYF
>.|few|TRBV6-6|TRBJ1-3
TGTGCCAGCAGAAGGGCGAGGACGAGCTCTGGAAACACCATATATTTT
CASRRARTSSGNTIYF
>.|.|TRBV7-9|TRBJ2-2
TGTGCCAGCACACTGGGGACCTTCGACACCGGGGAGCTGTTTTTT
CASTLGTFDTGELFF
>.|.|TRBV14|TRBJ2-3
TGTGCCAGCAGCCAAGTACGGGCTTTCACAGATACGCAGTATTTT
CASSQVRAFTDTQYF
>.|once|TRBV2|TRBJ1-5
TGTGCCAGCAGTGAAGATAGAAGGTTCCGTCGTTTT
CASSEDRRFRRF
>TRBD1|once|TRBV29-1|TRBJ1-2
TGCAGCGTTGAAGAAGTGGAGTGGACAGGGAGCGCTAACTATGGCTACACCTTC
CSVEEVEWTGSANYGYTF
>.|.|TRBV5-1|TRBJ2-2
TGCGCCAGCAGCTCTTCGGGGACGGTCGGCGGGGAGCTGTTTTTT
CASSSSGTVGGELFF
>.|.|TRBV5-6|TRBJ2-7
TGTGCCAGCAGCCTCGAGAGCTCTGTCACTTACTACGAGCAGTACTTC
CASSLESSVTYYEQYF
>.|few|TRBV28|TRBJ1-1
TGTGCCAGCAGTCCTCCGTATCAGTACACTGAAGCTTTCTTT
CASSPPYQYTEAFF
>.|.|TRBV29-1|TRBJ1-1
TGCAGCGTTGGCGATGGAAGGGCTGAAGCTTTCTTT
CSVGDGRAEAFF
>.|.|TRBV28|TRBJ2-3
TGTGCCAGCAGTCCTGACTCGTCGGCGCAGTATTTT
CASSPDSSAQYF
>.|.|TRBV6-6|TRBJ2-7
TGTGCCAGCGGGGGCGGATCGTTATCCTACGAGCAGTACTTC
CASGGGSLSYEQYF
>TRBD2|.|TRBV7-8|TRBJ2-3
TGTGCCAGCAGCCCAGGACTAGCGGGAAGCACAGATACGCAGTATTTT
CASSPGLAGSTDTQYF
>.|.|TRBV6-2/TRBV6-3|TRBJ2-3
TGTGCCAGCAGTTACTGGGTGTCTAGCACAGATACGCAGTATTTT
CASSYWVSSTDTQYF
>TRBD1|once|TRBV12-5|TRBJ1-1
TGTGCTAGTGGCCGGGACAGTTGGAACACTGAAGCTTTCTTT
CASGRDSWNTEAFF
>.|.|TRBV10-3|TRBJ2-2
TGTGCCATCAGTGCCATAAACACCGGGGAGCTGTTTTTT
CAISAINTGELFF
>TRBD1|.|TRBV5-1|TRBJ1-1
TGCGCCAGCAGCAATAGACAGGGAGCTGAGGAGGCTTTCTTT
CASSNRQGAEEAFF
>TRBD1|.|TRBV30|TRBJ1-1
TGTGCCTGGAGTGTAGGGGGACAGGGAAGGACTGAAGCTTTCTTT
CAWSVGGQGRTEAFF
>.|.|TRBV28|TRBJ1-1
TGTGCCAGCAGCTCACCTGACAGTTACACTGAAGCTTTCTTT
CASSSPDSYTEAFF
>.|.|TRBV30|TRBJ2-7
TGTGCCTGGAGTGTAAGGAGAGGCCCACCTTACCCTTACGAGCAGTACTTC
CAWSVRRGPPYPYEQYF